Below are 7 T cell receptor beta chains sequenced from a single sample in a study of shared clonotypes between healthy human individuals. Data came from immunoSEQ multiplex PCR; TCRdb stores just in-frame clones and leaves some out. The table includes around 700,000 clones, around 72% detected once. Material: memory CD4+ T cells sorted from blood. Subset described: CD45RA-negative fraction. The receptors were gathered from a woman aged 30 to 39 in good health.

V and J are TRBV28 and TRBJ2-5; D unclear. The last part of the DNA fits TRBJ2-7 better; the J call may be wrong. CDR3 length equals 13 residues. Germline-derived CDR1 and CDR2 are MDHEN and SYDVKM. The CDR3, as DNA: TGTGCCAGCAGAAGACCGGAACTCTACGAGCAGTACTTC. It encodes CASRRPELYEQYF.

This chain connects TRBV19 to TRBJ2-7; TRBD2 is a possible D gene (5 bases). Germline lookup yields CDR1 LNHDA and CDR2 SQIVND (reference sequence). Trimming removed 4 bases at V and 4 bases at J, with 5 bases between. The CDR3 runs 11 residues. As DNA, the CDR3 is TGTGCCAGTAGTAGGGAGTACGAGCAGTACTTC. This sequence encodes CASSREYEQYF.

This clone came up a few times. V is TRBV7-8 and J is TRBJ2-2; D uncertain. Germline lookup yields CDR1 SGHVS and CDR2 FQNEAQ. The CDR3 spans 16 residues. V shed 1 base and J shed 2 bases, with 11 bases lying between them. The CDR3, as DNA: TGTGCCAGCAGCTTAGTCGGTGGTACAAACACCGGGGAGCTGTTTTTT. This codes for CASSLVGGTNTGELFF.

The V gene is TRBV6-1, the J gene TRBJ2-7; D is possibly TRBD2 (5 bases). Germline CDR1 MNHNS, CDR2 SASEGT. The CDR3 runs to 12 residues. Trimming stripped 9 bases from V and 4 bases from J, with 13 bases between. The CDR3, as DNA: TGTGCCAGTCAGAGGGAAAAGTACGAGCAGTACTTC. It encodes CASQREKYEQYF.

V usage is TRBV28 and J usage is TRBJ2-1, with D perhaps TRBD1 (6 bases). The CDR3 extends over 16 amino acids. Germline V gene sequence: CDR1 MDHEN, CDR2 SYDVKM. The V gene lost 4 bases and the J gene lost 4 bases, with 17 bases spanning the gap. In nucleotides, the CDR3 is TGTGCCAGCAGTTCCTACAGTCTGGGGGCTTACAATGAGCAGTTCTTC. Its protein product is CASSSYSLGAYNEQFF.

The gene calls are TRBV6-4 and TRBJ2-1; 7 positions agree with TRBD2. Unmatched junction bases numbered 8, after V lost 2 bases and J lost 7 bases. The V gene's germline CDR1 is MRHNA and CDR2 SNTAGT. This CDR3 is 15 amino acids long. The CDR3 DNA follows: TGTGCCAGCAGTGACGGGAGGGGAGACCCAAATGAGCAGTTCTTC. This sequence encodes CASSDGRGDPNEQFF.

This chain uses TRBV28 with TRBJ1-5, with 8 bases matching TRBD1. The germline V gene has CDR1 MDHEN and CDR2 SYDVKM. The CDR3 extends over 18 amino acids. Unmatched junction bases numbered 17, after V lost 9 bases and J lost 1 base. CDR3 protein: CASNGQGRGKVSNQPQHF. CDR3 DNA: TGTGCCAGTAACGGACAGGGAAGGGGTAAGGTGAGCAATCAGCCCCAGCATTTT.